One TCR beta chain is described in this entry. Its antigen is not known. The record originates from a study of OX40 agonist ivuxolimab in advanced cancers. The method was immunoSEQ multiplex PCR; TCRdb's version includes in-frame clones alone and lacks a portion of them. Of roughly 72,000 clones in the sample, 75% to 90% are singletons; the top ten hold roughly 10%. Points from the study as a whole: Expansion of clones was among the lowest in partial responders at 0.1-3.0 mg/kg.

CDR1 is MGHDK, CDR2 SYGVNS, per germline. The CDR3 extends over 16 amino acids. V was trimmed by 1 base and J by 7 bases, leaving 19 bases between them. This chain connects TRBV25-1 to TRBJ2-5; perhaps TRBD1 as D (7 bases). The specimen comprised CD4+ or CD8+ T cells sorted from blood, sampled in a trial of the OX40 agonist ivuxolimab. This TCR derives from an adult with an advanced solid tumor such as melanoma, head and neck, liver or kidney cancer. CDR3 residues: CASSESGDREGGTQYF. CDR3 sequence (DNA): TGTGCCAGCAGTGAATCGGGAGACAGGGAAGGGGGGACCCAGTACTTC.